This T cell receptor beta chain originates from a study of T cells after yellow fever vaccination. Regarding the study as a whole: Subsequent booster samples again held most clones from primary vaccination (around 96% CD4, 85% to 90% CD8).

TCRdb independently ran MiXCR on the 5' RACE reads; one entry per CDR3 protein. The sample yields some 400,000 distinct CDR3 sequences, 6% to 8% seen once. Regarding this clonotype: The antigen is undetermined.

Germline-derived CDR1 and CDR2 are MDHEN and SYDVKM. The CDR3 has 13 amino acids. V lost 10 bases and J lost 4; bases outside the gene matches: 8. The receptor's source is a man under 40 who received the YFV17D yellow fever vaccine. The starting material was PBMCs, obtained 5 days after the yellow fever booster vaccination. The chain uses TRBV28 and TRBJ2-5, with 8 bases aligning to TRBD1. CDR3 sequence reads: CAIQGAGRETQYF. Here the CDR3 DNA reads TGTGCCATCCAGGGGGCAGGAAGAGAGACCCAGTACTTC.